This T cell receptor beta chain was recorded in a study of cytomegalovirus exposure and HLA in healthy donors. Turning to the study itself: Some 90 million unique TCRs from HLA-typed donors were held in an early data release. General study points: The listing of 150 to 200 TCR beta chains classed them as cytomegalovirus-associated. According to a later analysis, most TCR beta chains associated with CMV appeared HLA-restricted. Specific recognition of CMV antigens was confirmed in vitro for a few chains (all CMV-associated).

Of note for this clone: Its antigen is undetermined.

The V end lost 4 bases, the J end lost 9 bases, and 7 bases lay between the germline ends. This CDR3 has 12 amino acids. Germline CDR1 and CDR2: MNHEY and SMNVEV (reference sequence). Primers included in the PCR were 60 Vbeta and 13 Jbeta primers. Here immunoSEQ multiplex PCR was the method, and the copy in TCRdb shows in-frame clones only, minus some. The sample consists of 140,000 to 150,000 clones, roughly 70% of them appearing once. Sequencing used PBMCs. The chain couples TRBV27 to TRBJ1-6; D remains ambiguous. This receptor was taken from a man aged 55 to 70 in good health and CMV-seronegative. This chain's CDR3 is CASSSTGSPLHF. The CDR3 bases are TGTGCCAGCAGTTCGACGGGTTCACCCCTCCACTTT.